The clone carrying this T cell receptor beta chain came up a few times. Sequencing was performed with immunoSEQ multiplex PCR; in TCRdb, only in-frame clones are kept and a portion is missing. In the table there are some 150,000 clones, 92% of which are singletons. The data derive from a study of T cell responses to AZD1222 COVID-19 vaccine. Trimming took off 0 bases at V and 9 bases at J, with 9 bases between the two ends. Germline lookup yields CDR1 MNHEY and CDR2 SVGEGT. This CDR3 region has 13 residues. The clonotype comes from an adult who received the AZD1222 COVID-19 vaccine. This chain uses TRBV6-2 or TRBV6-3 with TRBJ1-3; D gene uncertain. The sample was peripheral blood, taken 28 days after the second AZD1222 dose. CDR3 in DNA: TGTGCCAGCAGTTACTCGAGTTGGAGCACCATATATTTT. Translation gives CASSYSSWSTIYF.